The T cell receptor beta chain described here comes from a study listed by TCRdb under 2016. On this clonotype itself: The antigen it binds to is not known. No base quality values were provided; no much bigger clone lies one nucleotide off.

Library construction relied on RT-PCR. The listed sequencing device is Illumina MiSeq. TCRdb's own reprocessing of the public reads used fastp at Q25 and MiXCR and kept productive beta chains. Rows matching on CDR3 protein sequence are summarized as one entry with the most common DNA and genes. Recorded for this sample are about 700,000 distinct CDR3 sequences; 14% of them occurred a single time. Clones ranked in the top ten supply 3.6% of the sample. The CDR3 measures 17 amino acids from cysteine to phenylalanine. The kept DNA is CDR3 alone, 51 bases in frame from the first base. CDR1 SGHRS and CDR2 YFSETQ were looked up in the germline V gene. At the junction V is shortened by 5 bases and J by 3 bases; bases outside the gene matches: 14.

This TCR came from a female donor in good health, serving as a healthy control. Sequencing was carried out using memory CD4+ T cells from blood. The chain couples TRBV5-1 to TRBJ1-1; TRBD1 agrees with 9 junctional bases. For the CDR3, the sequence is CASSPRLLTGGDTEAFF. At the DNA level, the sequence is TGCGCCAGCAGTCCTAGATTATTGACAGGGGGGGACACTGAAGCTTTCTTT.